The following is a T cell receptor (beta chain) sequence with its context. Its specificity is not known. Negatively enriched CD4+ T cells were divided by CD45RA into naive and memory. The data were taken from a study of shared clonotypes between healthy human individuals. Study-wide results and caveats: As a rule, naive subsets had a larger estimated richness than memory subsets. A reduction in generation probabilities was seen for non-shared clonotypes relative to those shared by all four donors. Clonotype sharing among donors was thought likely to change with sequencing depth.

TCRdb keeps only in-frame clones here, not all; method: immunoSEQ multiplex PCR. The sample has about 2.4 million clones; 90% to 95% are singletons. The germline V gene encodes CDR1 MDHEN and CDR2 SYDVKM. CDR3 length equals 12 residues. V dropped 3 bases and J dropped 8 bases, with 10 bases sitting between them. This TCR came from a man aged 18 to 30 in good health. Some clones in this sample may be carry-over from other donors' samples. V gene TRBV28 combines with J gene TRBJ1-2; no firm D call. The sample was naive CD4+ T cells from PBMCs. Subset meaning: CD45RA+ positively selected. In DNA form, the CDR3 reads TGTGCCAGCAGTTTGTTGTCCGGGGGCTACACCTTC. Residues: CASSLLSGGYTF.